This is a list of T cell receptor beta chains from one sample in a study of T-cell memory formation after mild COVID-19. A single record per CDR3 protein comes from TCRdb applying MiXCR to the 5' RACE reads. The sample carries tens of thousands of distinct CDR3 sequences, roughly 13% recorded once. The sequenced sample was PBMCs or a T cell subset sorted from them (not recorded which). The origin of the receptors is a man between 18 and 29 years old who had mild COVID-19 (a few samples of this study predate the infection). Cell type and time point are not known. Both conserved end residues are part of each CDR3. D genes are given only for firm matches. Only part of the rows carry a size: once, few, many, or a class if the clone is expanded.

abundance	v_gene	d_gene	j_gene	CDR3aa	CDR3nt
NA	TRBV6-6	NA	TRBJ1-5	CASSYSGRVNQPQHF	TGTGCCAGCAGTTACTCGGGCAGGGTCAATCAGCCCCAGCATTTT
few	TRBV5-1	NA	TRBJ1-2	CASSSRDTFYGYTF	TGCGCCAGCAGCTCCCGGGACACCTTCTATGGCTACACCTTC
NA	TRBV7-6	NA	TRBJ2-7	CASSLETAYEQYF	TGTGCCAGCAGCTTAGAGACAGCCTACGAGCAGTACTTC
NA	TRBV27	TRBD2	TRBJ2-3	CASREILAVPDTQYF	TGTGCCAGCAGGGAGATACTAGCGGTTCCAGATACGCAGTATTTT
few	TRBV21-1	NA	TRBJ1-4	CASSRGQPKDEKLFF	TGTGCCAGCAGCAGAGGACAGCCAAAGGATGAAAAACTGTTTTTT
NA	TRBV6-5	NA	TRBJ2-1	CASSPDGRGGYNEQFF	TGTGCCAGCTCCCCCGACGGGAGAGGCGGGTACAATGAGCAGTTCTTC
NA	TRBV5-1	NA	TRBJ2-1	CASDLGGVVSYNEQFF	TGCGCCAGCGATCTAGGGGGAGTGGTCTCCTACAATGAGCAGTTCTTC
few	TRBV5-1	TRBD1	TRBJ2-7	CASSVDRGDEQYF	TGCGCCAGCAGCGTGGACAGGGGCGACGAGCAGTACTTC
NA	TRBV4-1	NA	TRBJ1-1	CASSQGALTEAFF	TGCGCCAGCAGCCAGGGGGCGCTTACTGAAGCTTTCTTT
NA	TRBV27	NA	TRBJ1-4	CASSLQKWDEKLFF	TGTGCCAGCAGTTTGCAGAAATGGGATGAAAAACTGTTTTTT
NA	TRBV7-9	NA	TRBJ2-1	CASSPVDQGSYNEQFF	TGTGCCAGCAGCCCCGTAGACCAAGGGTCCTACAATGAGCAGTTCTTC
few	TRBV5-1	NA	TRBJ2-5	CASSLEGGGQETQYF	TGCGCCAGCAGCTTGGAAGGGGGAGGGCAAGAGACCCAGTACTTC
NA	TRBV7-9	NA	TRBJ2-3	CASSFVGGGTDTQYF	TGTGCCAGCAGCTTTGTCGGGGGTGGCACAGATACGCAGTATTTT
few	TRBV20-1	NA	TRBJ1-6	CSAYRVSESPLHF	TGCAGTGCATACAGGGTTTCGGAATCACCCCTCCACTTT